This entry lists 14 T cell receptor beta chains sequenced from one sample in a study of blood T cell repertoires in COVID-19. This table comes from immunoSEQ multiplex PCR, and its TCRdb copy is limited to in-frame clones, with some not included. In the table there are some 390,000 clones, over 75% of which are singletons. Material for sequencing was peripheral blood. Receptors originate from a woman aged 60-70 years with COVID-19, enrolled during active disease.

The chain recombines TRBV2 with TRBJ1-2; 7 bases line up with TRBD1. The V gene's germline CDR1 is SNHLY and CDR2 FYNNEI. This CDR3 has 15 amino acids. Germline trimming cut 6 bases from V and 3 bases from J; bases unmatched to any gene: 10. CDR3 protein: CASSRDRAWDYGYTF. The CDR3 coding sequence is TGTGCCAGCAGCCGTGACAGGGCGTGGGACTATGGCTACACCTTC. Full variable domain (rest looked up from reference TRBV2 and TRBJ1-2): EPEVTQTPSHQVTQMGQEVILRCVPISNHLYFYWYRQILGQKVEFLVSFYNNEISEKSEIFDDQFSVERPDGSNFTLKIRSTKLEDSAMYFCASSRDRAWDYGYTFGSGTRLTVV.

This clone was detected a few times. The V and J genes are TRBV29-1 and TRBJ1-1; perhaps TRBD1 as D (5 bases). Trimming cost V 6 bases and J 7 bases, with 15 bases left between them. CDR3 length: 12 amino acids. Germline V gene data show CDR1 as SQVTM and CDR2 as ANQGSEA. Here the CDR3 DNA reads TGCAGCGTGGGCTTGGGGGGTGGTGAAGCTTTCTTT. Protein sequence: CSVGLGGGEAFF.

The CDR3, as DNA: TGCGCCAGCAGCTTGCTAGCGGGGGCCCCCGGGGAGCAGTTCTTC. It codes for CASSLLAGAPGEQFF. V and J are TRBV5-1 and TRBJ2-1; 10 nucleotides agree with TRBD2. CDR3 size: 15 residues. CDR1 is SGHRS and CDR2 is YFSETQ in the germline V gene. V gave up 1 base and J gave up 10 bases; unmatched junction bases: 8.

DNA for the CDR3: TGCGCCAGCAGCTTCTCGAGCGGGGGGGCCTACGAGCAGTACTTC. Translated, it gives CASSFSSGGAYEQYF. The J gene is TRBJ2-7, the V gene TRBV5-1; TRBD2 matches at 10 bases. Per the germline V gene, CDR1 is SGHRS and CDR2 is YFSETQ. With V trimmed by 2 bases and J by 2 bases, 4 bases remained unmatched. The CDR3 length is 15 residues.

This clone was detected many times. The gene calls are TRBV6-5 and TRBJ1-1; D gene ambiguous. CDR3 length equals 13 residues. The germline V gene encodes CDR1 MNHEY and CDR2 SVGAGI. V lost 3 bases and J lost 11, with 16 bases in between. Written as DNA, the CDR3 is TGTGCCAGCAGTTATCGTGGTAGTCTACGGGCTTTCTTT. It yields the protein CASSYRGSLRAFF.

The chain couples TRBV5-1 to TRBJ2-5; D is undetermined. This CDR3 is 13 amino acids long. V was pared by 4 bases and J by 4 bases, with 11 bases between. Germline CDR1 SGHRS, CDR2 YFSETQ. The DNA for the CDR3 is TGCGCCAGCAGCACGCGTCCTGGAGAGACCCAGTACTTC. Protein: CASSTRPGETQYF.

Details on this clone: At the DNA level, this CDR3 is encoded by other sequences in the same sample as well. The chain employs TRBV28 and TRBJ2-7; unclear D gene. CDR3 length: 14 residues. Germline V gene lookup returns CDR1 MDHEN and CDR2 SYDVKM. Trimming removed 6 bases at V and 1 base at J, with 13 bases between. The CDR3 loop reads CASSLGGRSYEQYF. As DNA, the CDR3 is TGTGCCAGCAGCCTAGGCGGCAGATCCTACGAGCAGTACTTC.

This clone came up a few times. This chain connects TRBV6-1 to TRBJ1-5; perhaps TRBD1 as D (6 bases). Per the germline V gene, CDR1 is MNHNS and CDR2 is SASEGT. V was clipped by 3 bases and J by 4 bases, with 16 bases between them. The CDR3 is 16 amino acids. The CDR3 loop is CASSDGWGTPNQPQHF. The CDR3 DNA follows: TGTGCCAGCAGTGATGGGTGGGGGACACCGAATCAGCCCCAGCATTTT.

This chain links TRBV9 with TRBJ2-3; a possible D gene is TRBD2 (6 bases). Trimming removed 1 base from V and 3 bases from J, with 9 bases in between. CDR3 size: 14 residues. From germline, CDR1 is SGDLS and CDR2 YYNGEE. The CDR3 here is CASSVSGGTDTQYF. The CDR3 DNA is TGTGCCAGCAGCGTATCTGGGGGGACAGATACGCAGTATTTT.

This chain links TRBV7-6 with TRBJ2-7; TRBD2 matches 11 bases. Germline loops: CDR1 SGHVS, CDR2 FNYEAQ. V dropped 3 bases and J dropped 2; count of bases not matched to a gene: 12. The CDR3 runs 18 residues. CDR3 amino acids: CASSFKGLAGGTPYEQYF. The CDR3, as DNA: TGTGCCAGCAGCTTCAAAGGACTAGCGGGTGGAACACCCTACGAGCAGTACTTC.

V is TRBV7-8 and J is TRBJ1-5; 9 nucleotides line up with TRBD1. In germline, CDR1 is SGHVS, CDR2 FQNEAQ. J lost 2 bases, V lost 4 bases, and 3 bases had no gene match. The CDR3 is made up of 15 amino acids. This CDR3 is CASSSTGGGNQPQHF. Written as DNA, the CDR3 is TGTGCCAGCAGCTCTACAGGGGGCGGCAATCAGCCCCAGCATTTT.

The chain has TRBV18 and TRBJ1-2; 9 nucleotides agree with TRBD1. The CDR3 extends over 17 amino acids. Trimming cost V 4 bases and J 4 bases; bases outside gene matches: 13. The germline CDR1 and CDR2 sequences are KGHSH and LQKENI. The CDR3 nucleotides read TGTGCCAGCTCACAACGGACAGGGGAGGGTTTATCCTATGGCTACACCTTC. Protein: CASSQRTGEGLSYGYTF.

The chain employs TRBV11-1 and TRBJ1-4; a weak D match, TRBD1 (5 bases). CDR3 length: 14 amino acids. V dropped 5 bases and J dropped 10 bases, with 17 bases sitting between them. Germline V gene lookup returns CDR1 SGHAT and CDR2 FQDESV (reference sequence). CDR3: CASSQNPDGGKLFF. The DNA for the CDR3 is TGTGCCAGCAGCCAGAACCCCGACGGGGGAAAACTGTTTTTT.

The J gene is TRBJ1-2, the V gene TRBV11-2; 7 bases agree with TRBD1. V trimming: 0 bases; J trimming: 7 bases; junction bases outside the gene matches: 14. The CDR3 length is 17 residues. CDR1 SGHAT and CDR2 FQNNGV come from the germline V gene. This CDR3 is CASSLEPALTGALGYTF. The CDR3 DNA reads as TGTGCCAGCAGCTTAGAGCCCGCCCTCACAGGGGCTCTTGGCTACACCTTC.